A single T cell receptor (beta chain) is shown here with its context. As yet, its antigen is unknown. V was pared by 4 bases and J by 5 bases, with 9 bases of the junction left unmatched. The CDR3 consists of 17 residues. The germline V gene encodes CDR1 MNHEY and CDR2 SMNVEV (reference sequence). The sample comes from a study of T cell responses to AZD1222 COVID-19 vaccine. The assay was immunoSEQ multiplex PCR, and TCRdb's table has in-frame clones only and misses some. The table lists 86,000 or so clones, more than 70% of them singletons. Study-wide results and caveats: Spike-specific TCR breadth and depth both grew after two AZD1222 doses. Unmutated variant regions reportedly attract nearly half of all spike-specific TCRs. Donors were largely white British and mainly female; clonal diversity was possibly underestimated.

This rearrangement joins TRBV27 to TRBJ2-1; the match to TRBD2 covers 12 bases. The TCR comes from an adult who received the AZD1222 COVID-19 vaccine. The starting material was peripheral blood, obtained 28 days after the second AZD1222 dose. CDR3 sequence (DNA): TGTGCCAGCAGTTCCCCGACTAGCGGGAGACGCCACAATGAGCAGTTCTTC. It translates to CASSSPTSGRRHNEQFF.